What follows describes a single T cell receptor (beta chain). This clone was counted a few times. Its antigen remains unidentified. Base quality data are lacking; no much larger clone is found one base away. TCRbeta libraries were sequenced on an Illumina MiSeq, and an average of roughly 39,000 productive templates per sample was obtained. Using multiplex PCR amplification, the immunoSEQ assay generated the TCRbeta CDR3 libraries. Concerning the study's data processing: Repertoire diversity was calculated as previously defined, and values close to 0 indicated extremely monoclonal samples. The table comes from immuneACCESS by way of TCRdb, which keeps in-frame sequences with V and J called. Part of the clones is missing from these tables; in studies checked, under half for an unresolved V gene and the rest for unknown reasons. V and J calls and clone size come straight from that table; D and trimming were deduced from the DNA. This sample holds around 6,600 clones; just under 35% were observed only once. In total, the top ten clones hold around 15% of the sample.

The germline V gene gives CDR1 as MNHNS and CDR2 as SASEGT. V gives up 2 bases and J gives up 7 bases, and the segment between their germline ends measures 14 bases. From the cysteine up to the phenylalanine, the CDR3 has a length of 15 residues. Only the CDR3 part of the read is kept: 45 bases, read in frame from the first base. DNA was extracted from blood mononuclear cells, with the same DNA used for both TCR and STAT3 sequencing. These data come from a study of STAT3 mutations in large granular lymphocyte leukemia (dated by TCRdb to the late 2010s). Context from the whole study: About half of the T-LGLL patients who underwent longitudinal sequencing carried canonical activating STAT3 mutations. One or more immunosuppressive therapy regimens were given to more than half of T-LGLL patients, and hematologic response was seen in roughly 40% of the treated patients. To reconstruct clonal hierarchy and dynamics, serial deep sequencing of TCRbeta CDR3 and STAT3 was performed in patients with T-cell large granular lymphocyte leukemia. From an initial cohort of over 200 LGL patients, 15 to 20 representative T-LGLL cases were selected for longitudinal TCRbeta and STAT3 sequencing. A couple of patients with natural killer LGL leukemia were also sequenced longitudinally as controls within the study. Patients were sequenced at approximately 3.7 time points on average, with the number of samplings per patient ranging from 2 to 8. Overall study results and their limits: Several patients had a dominant TCR clone burden greater than the STAT3 mutant burden, which suggests that the STAT3 mutation arose secondarily within a clone that had already expanded. Because codominant clonotypes persisted in some patients, a small but highly pathogenic clone may have been missed. In about 30% of the 18 patients, TCR clonotype switching occurred after therapy, and every newly emerging clone was STAT3 wild type. Because no samples were available when a clone first appeared, clonal expansion was inferred from samplings taken at other points. At least one immunodominant TCRbeta clonotype was present in every T-LGLL patient, and multiple immunodominant subclonotypes appeared in about half of the T-LGLL patients. Linking therapy response to changes in TCR clonal burden was complicated by variable intervals between samplings and by differing treatment regimens.

The chain is made from TRBV6-1 and TRBJ1-4; 5 matching bases give a weak D call of TRBD1. The source is a woman in her thirties or forties with T-cell large granular lymphocyte leukemia. Some clones in this sample may be carry-over from other donors' samples. The age is the age at diagnosis. Sequencing used peripheral blood mononuclear cells. At the DNA level, the sequence is TGTGCCAGCAGTGAAATGATCGGAGGGGTTGAAAAACTGTTTTTT. The resulting protein is CASSEMIGGVEKLFF.